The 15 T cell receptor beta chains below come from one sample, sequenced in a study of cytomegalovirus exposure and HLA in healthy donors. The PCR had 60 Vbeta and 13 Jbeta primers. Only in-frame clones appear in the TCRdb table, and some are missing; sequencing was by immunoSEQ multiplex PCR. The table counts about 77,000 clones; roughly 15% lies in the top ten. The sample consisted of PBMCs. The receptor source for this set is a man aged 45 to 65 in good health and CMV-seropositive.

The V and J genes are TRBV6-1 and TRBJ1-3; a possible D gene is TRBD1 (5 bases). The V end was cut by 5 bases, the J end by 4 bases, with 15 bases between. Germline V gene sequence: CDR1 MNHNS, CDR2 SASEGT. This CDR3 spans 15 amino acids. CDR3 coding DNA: TGTGCCAGCAGTAAAGACAGTCGGATCGGAAACACCATATATTTT. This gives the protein CASSKDSRIGNTIYF.

The CDR3 DNA is TGCGCCAGCAGCTTGAATCCCAGGGGGGTTAACGAGCAGTACGTC. It specifies CASSLNPRGVNEQYV. The chain links TRBV5-1 to TRBJ2-7; TRBD1 is a possible D gene (7 bases). Germline V gene sequence: CDR1 SGHRS, CDR2 YFSETQ. Trimming cost V 1 base and J 5 bases, with 16 bases left between them. The CDR3 runs 15 residues.

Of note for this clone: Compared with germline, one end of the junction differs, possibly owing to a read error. DNA for the CDR3: TGCGCCAGCAGCGCTAGCCCTAGCGGGGGGCTCCAAGGGACCCAGTACTTC. Its protein product is CASSASPSGGLQGTQYF. The chain employs TRBV5-1 and TRBJ2-5, with 11 nucleotides matching TRBD2. Germline values: CDR1 SGHRS, CDR2 YFSETQ. The CDR3 is made up of 17 amino acids.

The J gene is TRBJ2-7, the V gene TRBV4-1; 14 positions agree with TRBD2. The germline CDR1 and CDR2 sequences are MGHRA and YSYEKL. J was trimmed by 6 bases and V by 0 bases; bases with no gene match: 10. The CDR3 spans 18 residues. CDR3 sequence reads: CASSQEYGVGLAGGEQYF. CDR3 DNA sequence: TGCGCCAGCAGCCAAGAGTACGGAGTAGGACTAGCGGGAGGCGAGCAGTACTTC.

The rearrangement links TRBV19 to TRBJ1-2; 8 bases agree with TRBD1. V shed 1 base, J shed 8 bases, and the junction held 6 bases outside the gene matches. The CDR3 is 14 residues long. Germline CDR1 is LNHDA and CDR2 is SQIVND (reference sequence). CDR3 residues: CASSIGGTGGGYTF. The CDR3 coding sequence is TGTGCCAGTAGTATAGGAGGTACAGGGGGAGGCTACACCTTC.

The CDR3 bases are TGCAGCGCCCTCCTACCCGACAAGCAAGAGACCCAGTACTTC. Its translation is CSALLPDKQETQYF. This rearrangement joins TRBV29-1 to TRBJ2-5, with D hard to call. Trimming took off 7 bases at V and 2 bases at J, with 17 bases between the two ends. Looked up from germline, CDR1 is SQVTM and CDR2 is ANQGSEA. CDR3 length: 14 amino acids.

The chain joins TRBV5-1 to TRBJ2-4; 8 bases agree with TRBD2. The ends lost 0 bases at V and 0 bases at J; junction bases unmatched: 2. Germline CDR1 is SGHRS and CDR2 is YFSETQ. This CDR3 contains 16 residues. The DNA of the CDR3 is TGCGCCAGCAGCTTGGACGGGGGGGTAGCCAAAAACATTCAGTACTTC. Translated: CASSLDGGVAKNIQYF.

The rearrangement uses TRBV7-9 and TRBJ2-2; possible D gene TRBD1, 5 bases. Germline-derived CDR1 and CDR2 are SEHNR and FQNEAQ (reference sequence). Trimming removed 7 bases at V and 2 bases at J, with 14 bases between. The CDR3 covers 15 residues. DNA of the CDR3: TGTGCCAGCACCCGAGACAGTCCAAACACCGGGGAGCTGTTTTTT. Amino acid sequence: CASTRDSPNTGELFF.

CDR3 sequence reads: CAWRGGMNTEAFF. CDR3 nucleotide sequence: TGTGCCTGGAGAGGAGGTATGAACACTGAAGCTTTCTTT. This chain joins TRBV30 and TRBJ1-1; D is undetermined. The CDR3 has 13 amino acids. The ends were cut back, 3 bases at V and 0 bases at J, with 8 bases in the middle. The V gene's germline CDR1 is GTSNPN and CDR2 SVGIG (reference sequence).

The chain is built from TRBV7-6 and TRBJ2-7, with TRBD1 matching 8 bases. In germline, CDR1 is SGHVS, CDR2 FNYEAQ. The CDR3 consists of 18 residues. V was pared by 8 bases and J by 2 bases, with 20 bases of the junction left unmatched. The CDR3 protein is CASGPTIGQGITPYEQYF. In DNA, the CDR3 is TGTGCCAGCGGCCCAACCATAGGACAGGGAATTACCCCCTACGAGCAGTACTTC.

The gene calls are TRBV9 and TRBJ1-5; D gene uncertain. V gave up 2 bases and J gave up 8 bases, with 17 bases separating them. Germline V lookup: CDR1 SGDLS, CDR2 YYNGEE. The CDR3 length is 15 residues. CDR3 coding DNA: TGTGCCAGCAGCGTGGAGGGATTGCCTAGAGAGCCCCAGCATTTT. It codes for CASSVEGLPREPQHF. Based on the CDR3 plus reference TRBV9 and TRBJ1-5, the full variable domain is DSGVTQTPKHLITATGQRVTLRCSPRSGDLSVYWYQQSLDQGLQFLIQYYNGEERAKGNILERFSAQQFPDLHSELNLSSLELGDSALYFCASSVEGLPREPQHFGDGTRLSIL.

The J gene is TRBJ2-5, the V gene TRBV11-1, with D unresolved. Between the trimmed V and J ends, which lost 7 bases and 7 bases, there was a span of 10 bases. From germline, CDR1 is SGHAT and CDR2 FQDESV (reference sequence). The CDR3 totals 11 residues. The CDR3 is CASTLGGTQYF. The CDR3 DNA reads TGTGCCAGCACCCTAGGTGGGACCCAGTACTTC.

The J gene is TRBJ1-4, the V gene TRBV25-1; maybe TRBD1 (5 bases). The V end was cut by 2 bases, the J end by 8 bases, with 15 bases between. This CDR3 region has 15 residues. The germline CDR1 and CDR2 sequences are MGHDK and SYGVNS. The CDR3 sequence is CASSEPPGGREKLFF. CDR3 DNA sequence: TGTGCCAGCAGTGAACCCCCGGGGGGGAGGGAAAAACTGTTTTTT.

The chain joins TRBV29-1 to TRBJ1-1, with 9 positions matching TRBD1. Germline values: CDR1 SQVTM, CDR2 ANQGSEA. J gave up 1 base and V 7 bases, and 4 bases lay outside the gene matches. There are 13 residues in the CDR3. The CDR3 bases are TGCAGCGCTATGACAGGGGGGAACACTGAAGCTTTCTTT. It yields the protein CSAMTGGNTEAFF.

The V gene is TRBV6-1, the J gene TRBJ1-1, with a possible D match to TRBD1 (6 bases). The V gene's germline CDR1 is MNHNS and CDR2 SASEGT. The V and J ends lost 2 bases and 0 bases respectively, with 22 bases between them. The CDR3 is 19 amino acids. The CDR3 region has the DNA TGTGCCAGCAGTGAACGGGTTATAAGGACAGCAACACTGAACACTGAAGCTTTCTTT. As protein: CASSERVIRTATLNTEAFF.